The next 11 T cell receptor beta chains were all read from a single sample in a study of blood T cell repertoires in COVID-19. Here immunoSEQ multiplex PCR was the method, and the copy in TCRdb shows in-frame clones only, minus some. The repertoire holds hundreds of thousands of clones, with approximately 90% as singletons. The sample taken for sequencing was PBMCs or T cells enriched from blood (not recorded which). All receptors derive from a woman aged 50 to 65 who had recovered from COVID-19.

This clone was seen only a few times. Germline and junction disagree at one end, which may indicate a read error. The chain recombines TRBV6-6 with TRBJ1-4; D is perhaps TRBD1 (5 bases). The CDR3 loop spans 17 amino acids. The V gene's germline CDR1 is MNHNY and CDR2 SVGAGI (reference sequence). This CDR3 is CASSLTRAATTNEKLFF. CDR3 in DNA: TGTGCCAGCAGTCTAACCAGGGCAGCTACAACCAATGAAAAACTGTTTTTT.

The chain carries TRBV11-1 and TRBJ1-1; D is uncertain. The germline V gene has CDR1 SGHAT and CDR2 FQDESV (reference sequence). V lost 1 base and J lost 1, with 7 bases in between. The CDR3 is 14 residues long. CDR3: CASSLGPGNTEAFF. The CDR3 DNA follows: TGTGCCAGCAGCTTAGGTCCCGGGAACACTGAAGCTTTCTTT.

The chain links TRBV3-1 (or the pseudogene TRBV3-2) to TRBJ1-6; D is undetermined. The CDR3 totals 16 residues. Trimming removed 0 bases from V and 0 bases from J, with 6 bases in between. Germline CDR1 is LGHDT and CDR2 is YNNKEL (reference sequence). DNA for the CDR3: TGTGCCAGCAGCCAAGATCTCCTCTCCTATAATTCACCCCTCCACTTT. Translated, it gives CASSQDLLSYNSPLHF.

The chain uses TRBV20-1 and TRBJ1-1, with unresolved D. Germline V lookup: CDR1 DFQATT, CDR2 SNEGSKA (reference sequence). The CDR3 length is 11 residues. Trimming shortened V by 5 bases and J by 4 bases, and 8 bases separated the two germline ends. The CDR3 nucleotides are TGCAGTGCTCCGTCGGGCACTGAAGCTTTCTTT. This sequence encodes CSAPSGTEAFF.

The J gene is TRBJ2-7, the V gene TRBV29-1; D not resolved. Germline CDR1 SQVTM, CDR2 ANQGSEA. The CDR3 sequence is 11 residues long. Trimming pared 6 bases from V and 0 bases from J, leaving 6 bases between. The CDR3 is CSVRSSYEQYF. DNA for the CDR3: TGCAGCGTACGTAGCTCCTACGAGCAGTACTTC.

V is TRBV30 and J is TRBJ2-6, with D maybe TRBD1 (5 bases). The V gene lost 0 bases and the J gene lost 0 bases, with 15 bases spanning the gap. CDR1 is GTSNPN and CDR2 is SVGIG in the germline V gene (reference sequence). This CDR3 has 18 amino acids. CDR3 loop: CAWSVYPGLPSGANVLTF. The CDR3 DNA reads TGTGCCTGGAGTGTATACCCAGGGCTACCCTCTGGGGCCAACGTCCTGACTTTC.

The V gene is TRBV2, the J gene TRBJ2-1; 10 bases map to TRBD2. The CDR3 contains 19 residues. Germline values: CDR1 SNHLY, CDR2 FYNNEI. V trimming: 3 bases; J trimming: 9 bases; junction bases outside the gene matches: 20. In nucleotides, the CDR3 is TGTGCCAGCAGTGACCCTGTAGGGGAAGCGGGGGGGCGATTCGGTGAGCAGTTCTTC. It is translated as CASSDPVGEAGGRFGEQFF.

The chain uses TRBV19 and TRBJ1-2, with D possibly matching TRBD1 (5 bases). The V end was cut by 7 bases, the J end by 7 bases, with 13 bases between. Germline V gene lookup returns CDR1 LNHDA and CDR2 SQIVND (reference sequence). The CDR3 has 12 residues. As DNA, the CDR3 is TGTGCCAGTACCTACGGGGGGACTGGCTACACCTTC. Its protein is CASTYGGTGYTF.

The rearrangement joins TRBV3-1 (or the pseudogene TRBV3-2) to TRBJ2-3; no firm D call. The ends were cut back, 1 base at V and 4 bases at J, with 18 bases in the middle. This CDR3 is built from 17 residues. Germline-derived CDR1 and CDR2 are LGHDT and YNNKEL (reference sequence). The CDR3 DNA sequence: TGTGCCAGCAGCCAAGGGTTCAATAGCCCGGGTGCAGATACGCAGTATTTT. Its translation is CASSQGFNSPGADTQYF.

The V call is TRBV24-1, the J call TRBJ2-5; 10 bases fit TRBD2. The germline CDR1 and CDR2 sequences are KGHDR and SFDVKD. Germline trimming cut 6 bases from V and 3 bases from J; bases unmatched to any gene: 6. CDR3 size: 15 residues. The CDR3 nucleotides are TGTGCCACCAGTACCTACCTAGCGGGGGAAGAGACCCAGTACTTC. Its translation is CATSTYLAGEETQYF.

This rearrangement joins TRBV4-3 to TRBJ2-5, with D possibly being TRBD2 (6 bases). The CDR3 consists of 15 residues. Germline values: CDR1 LGHNA, CDR2 YSLEER. V was pared by 0 bases and J by 3 bases, with 11 bases between. The DNA for the CDR3 is TGCGCCAGCAGCCAAGATAGAAAGCGGGAAGAGACCCAGTACTTC. Amino acids: CASSQDRKREETQYF.